This TCR beta chain was observed in a study of patients and donors after allogeneic stem cell transplantation (dated by TCRdb to about 2020). Library preparation employed RT-PCR. Sequencing instrument: NextSeq 550. TCRdb's own reprocessing of the public reads used fastp at Q25 and MiXCR and kept productive beta chains. CDR3 protein duplicates are merged, each entry listing the most common genes and DNA. Within this sample are 200,000 to 250,000 distinct CDR3 sequences, with roughly 15% of them counted one time only. Together, the top ten hold 9.5% to 13% of the sample. The CDR3 spans 13 residues, from the cysteine through the phenylalanine. Just the 39-base CDR3 DNA is kept, in frame starting at base 1. V and J are truncated by 6 bases and 4 bases respectively, leaving an intervening sequence of 11 bases. A word on this clonotype: The target of this receptor is not known. Base qualities are not recorded, but no much larger clone differs from it by a single base.

The clonotype was recovered from a human donor who was either an allogeneic HSCT recipient or a stem cell or donor lymphocyte infusion donor (not recorded which). It is not recorded whose cells these are; they may come from a transplant donor. The specimen was blood, either unsorted or a sorted T cell fraction (not recorded which). The V and J genes are TRBV12-3 or TRBV12-4 and TRBJ2-3; there is no confident call for the D gene. Here the CDR3 is given as CASRADLADTQYF. The nucleotide sequence is given as TGTGCCAGCAGAGCCGACTTAGCAGATACGCAGTATTTT.